This TCR beta chain stems from a study of blood T cell repertoires in COVID-19 (dated by TCRdb to 2020 to 2022). About the investigation overall: Collaborator samples came from the United States, Italy and Spain and covered acute and convalescent phases of COVID-19. The material from the prospective study consisted of cDNA or gDNA derived from T cells, B-cell-depleted T cells, or PBMCs. Deeply sampled blood TCRbeta repertoires from subjects exposed to, actively infected with, or recovered from COVID-19 were included in the dataset. The repertoires were made available in a free public database intended to serve as a resource for research on the immune response to SARS-CoV-2. The samples were drawn from two sources: the first 160 participants of the ongoing ImmuneRACE study, and 1,254 subjects contributed by 6 global collaborators. A de-identified subject ID, COVID-19 status, age in years and sex were almost always included in the sample metadata. HLA class I and class II types, where available, came from metadata supplied by the sample provider rather than from assay-based typing. What the work shows at the level of the full study, not this receptor alone: The amount of clinical and demographic metadata varied by source and participant and was provided uncurated.

Participants in the prospective study were aged roughly 18 to 100 years, lived in some 24 United States geographic areas, and enrolled through a virtual design. To assign participants to cohorts, the prospective study relied on clinical history that participants themselves reported in a screening survey and a study questionnaire. Recovered participants in ImmuneRACE Cohort 3 were defined by two consecutive negative NP/OP PCR tests, clearance by a healthcare professional, or resolution of symptoms. Mobile phlebotomists in the prospective study collected whole blood, serum and a nasopharyngeal or oropharyngeal swab from every participant. Participants in the prospective study had the option to provide additional blood draws and questionnaires over an approximately 2-month period. Before DNA extraction, blood samples from the prospective study were shipped at room temperature or frozen. TCRbeta CDR3 regions were amplified from genomic DNA using the immunoSEQ Assay, a bias-controlled multiplex PCR. In the authors' own workflow: The number of nucleated cells in each sample was estimated by amplification of reference gene primers within the assay. To quantify the absolute abundance of each unique TCRbeta CDR3 rearrangement, sequence reads were collapsed and filtered. Productive Simpson clonality was computed per sample as the square root of Simpson's diversity index over productive rearrangements. Sourced from immuneACCESS, this table was stored by TCRdb with only in-frame sequences that have V and J called. A share of the clones is absent; for the studies checked, an unresolved V gene accounts for under half, and the remainder has no known explanation. V, J and clone size are taken as reported in that table, and D and trimming were inferred from the DNA itself. Recorded for this sample are hundreds of thousands of clones; 80% to 90% of them occurred a single time. Roughly 4% of the sample belongs to the ten largest clones.

V is cut back by 4 bases and J by 11 bases, with 15 bases in the junction unmatched. CDR1 and CDR2, per the germline V gene (reference sequence), are GTSNPN and SVGIG. Counted from cysteine to phenylalanine, this CDR3 has 14 amino acids. The CDR3 DNA has 42 bases and is translated from base 1. A remark on this clone: Its antigen has not been determined. Nothing much larger sits one base from this clone, and base qualities are not available.

The rearrangement combines TRBV30 with TRBJ1-1; 8 middle bases align to TRBD1. Sample: PBMCs or T cells enriched from blood (not recorded which). This TCR derives from a young man who had recovered from COVID-19. Here is the DNA: TGTGCCTGGACTCTAGGGGTACGCGGGACAGGTGCTTTCTTT. This codes for CAWTLGVRGTGAFF.